This section outlines one T cell receptor (beta chain) sequence together with its context. Its target is not known. A second PCR of 7 to 11 cycles used a sample-barcoded 5' primer and a J-beta primer mix. MiXCR was run by TCRdb on the 5' RACE reads, yielding one entry per CDR3 protein. The sample has 780,000 or so distinct CDR3 sequences; 56% are singletons. The data originate from a study of blood T cells in healthy people across ages. Study results and caveats: Roughly linear declines in TCR beta diversity per million T cells occurred with age. Diversity was higher, and naive CD4+ cells more numerous, in long-lived donors than in aged donors.

The germline gives CDR1 DFQATT, CDR2 SNEGSKA (reference sequence). The CDR3 runs 16 residues. V was pared by 3 bases and J by 10 bases, with 22 bases between. The chain is built from TRBV20-1 and TRBJ2-6; perhaps TRBD1 as D (5 bases). The source of this sequence is a man aged 35-49 years in good health. Sequenced sample: blood. The CDR3 DNA sequence: TGCAGTGCTAGTTCTTTCGGTGACAGCGCGGAGAACGTCCTGACTTTC. It encodes CSASSFGDSAENVLTF.